This T cell receptor (beta chain) originates from a study of blood T cell repertoires in COVID-19. The V and J ends lost 6 bases and 0 bases respectively, with 9 bases between them. This CDR3 spans 14 amino acids. The germline CDR1 and CDR2 sequences are SGHTS and YDEGEE. Method: immunoSEQ multiplex PCR; TCRdb's copy keeps in-frame clones and lacks some. The sample includes under 35,000 clones, 85% to 90% of them seen just once. Sequencing was done on a sample of peripheral blood. The V and J genes are TRBV5-8 and TRBJ1-4; D gene uncertain. This receptor was obtained from a human donor with active COVID-19. The donor label of this sample is uncertain. CDR3 residues: CASKTGATNEKLFF. CDR3 DNA sequence: TGTGCCAGCAAAACCGGGGCAACTAATGAAAAACTGTTTTTT. Full variable domain (remainder filled in from reference TRBV5-8 and TRBJ1-4): EAGVTQSPTHLIKTRGQQATLRCSPISGHTSVYWYQQALGLGLQFLLWYDEGEERNRGNFPPRFSGRQFPNYSSELNVNALELEDSALYLCASKTGATNEKLFFGSGTQLSVL.